This T cell receptor (beta chain) was sequenced for a study of cytomegalovirus exposure and HLA in healthy donors. CDR3 size: 14 residues. Trimming cost V 0 bases and J 0 bases, with 4 bases left between them. Germline V CDR1 and CDR2: SGHAT, FQNNGV. PCR involved 60 Vbeta and 13 Jbeta primers. TCRdb's table, derived via immunoSEQ multiplex PCR, lists solely in-frame clones and lacks some. The sample contains 140,000 to 150,000 clones, about three quarters of which appear only once. Notes on the study in general: TRBV6-2, TRBV6-3 and other indistinguishable V segments were excluded.

As regards this clone: Its target is not known.

V and J are TRBV11-2 and TRBJ2-3; D remains ambiguous. The specimen sequenced was PBMCs. The sequence derives from a man in his forties or fifties in good health and CMV-seropositive. CDR3 sequence (DNA): TGTGCCAGCAGCTTAGACGGGAGCACAGATACGCAGTATTTT. It translates to CASSLDGSTDTQYF.